Below, 5 T cell receptor beta chains from the same sample are listed, as sequenced in a study of blood T cell repertoires in COVID-19 (dated by TCRdb to about 2020). The library was made by the immunoSEQ multiplex PCR assay. As stored in TCRdb, this immuneACCESS dataset retains in-frame rearrangements with V and J assigned. A fraction of the clones does not appear; measured against another copy, unresolved V genes explain less than half of the discrepancy, and the remainder lacks a known reason. Counted in this sample were approximately 170,000 clones; around three quarters of them appeared once. Around 17% of the sample is taken by the ten largest. Sequencing used PBMCs or T cells enriched from blood (not recorded which). These receptors all stem from a woman in her 70s in a cohort exposed to, infected with or recovered from COVID-19 (not recorded which).

The chain links TRBV7-3 to TRBJ2-3, with 11 bases that match TRBD2. V was pared by 1 base and J by 8 bases, with 14 bases of the junction left unmatched. CDR3 length: 18 amino acids. Germline V gives CDR1 SGHTA, CDR2 FQGTGA. Here the CDR3 DNA reads TGTGCCAGCAGCTTAAAAGGCTTTAGCGGGAGGGCCCAGGGTACGCAGTATTTT. This encodes CASSLKGFSGRAQGTQYF.

The chain couples TRBV7-8 to TRBJ1-5; D gene ambiguous. Trimming took 1 base from V and 5 from J, leaving 9 bases between them. The CDR3 loop spans 14 amino acids. The germline V gene encodes CDR1 SGHVS and CDR2 FQNEAQ. The CDR3 spells CASSLVQSYQPQHF. DNA of the CDR3: TGTGCCAGCAGCTTAGTCCAAAGCTATCAGCCCCAGCATTTT. Using reference TRBV7-8 and TRBJ1-5 for the parts outside the CDR3, the full variable domain is GAGVSQSPRYKVAKRGQDVALRCDPISGHVSLFWYQQALGQGPEFLTYFQNEAQLDKSGLPSDRFFAERPEGSVSTLKIQRTQQEDSAVYLCASSLVQSYQPQHFGDGTRLSIL.

This clone was detected only once. The gene calls are TRBV2 and TRBJ1-6; 7 bases match TRBD1. The CDR3 covers 15 residues. CDR1 and CDR2 (germline): SNHLY, FYNNEI. V gave up 6 bases and J gave up 7 bases; unmatched junction bases: 9. The CDR3 loop is CASRTAGGDNSPLHF. CDR3 sequence (DNA): TGTGCCAGCAGGACCGCAGGGGGTGACAATTCACCCCTCCACTTT.

The CDR3 nucleotides are TGTGCCAGCAGCCCCTGGACAGGACCCGACAATCAGCCCCAGCATTTT. Protein sequence: CASSPWTGPDNQPQHF. The J gene is TRBJ1-5, the V gene TRBV4-2; 7 positions agree with TRBD1. Trimming at V came to 4 bases and at J to 3 bases, leaving 9 bases not matched to a gene. Germline V gene lookup returns CDR1 LGHNA and CDR2 YNFKEQ. The CDR3 contains 16 residues.

The J gene is TRBJ1-6, the V gene TRBV18; TRBD1 agrees at 8 bases. Trimming removed 2 bases from V and 7 bases from J; junction bases left unmatched: 16. The length of the CDR3 is 19 residues. Per the germline V gene, CDR1 is KGHSH and CDR2 is LQKENI. CDR3 region: CASSPTGGIGTATNSPLHF. The DNA of the CDR3 is TGTGCCAGCTCACCAACAGGGGGGATTGGGACAGCAACAAATTCACCCCTCCACTTT.